This T cell receptor beta chain was documented in a study of beta chain features in type 1 diabetes. General study findings and limits: Patients and controls would be equally affected if PCR favored shorter templates. Highly expressing activated T cells could be over-counted with a cDNA template. Resolution of whether HLA type affects TCRB rearrangement was not achieved here.

Trimming cost V 4 bases and J 5 bases, with 20 bases left between them. Germline CDR1 is SEHNR and CDR2 is FQNEAQ (reference sequence). The length of the CDR3 is 16 residues. The isolated RNA, all of it, was reverse transcribed, so expressed TCRB transcripts were what got sequenced. Only in-frame clones appear in the TCRdb table, and some are missing; sequencing was by immunoSEQ multiplex PCR. The sample has under 250,000 clones; less than 35% are singletons. Of note for this clone: The target antigen is unknown.

This rearrangement joins TRBV7-9 to TRBJ2-5, with D perhaps assigned TRBD1 or TRBD2 (5 bases each). The source material was central memory CD4+ T cells from blood. The clonotype comes from a man aged 30 to 39 in good health. The CDR3 protein is CASSSEGQGGAETQYF. As DNA, the CDR3 is TGTGCCAGCAGCTCAGAAGGACAAGGAGGCGCGGAGACCCAGTACTTC.